Listed here are 21 T cell receptor beta chains from one sample, sequenced in a study of blood T cell repertoires in COVID-19. Using immunoSEQ multiplex PCR, the repertoire was profiled, and TCRdb retains in-frame clones only, with some absent. The repertoire holds approximately 290,000 clones, with 80% to 90% as singletons. Sample: PBMCs or T cells enriched from blood (not recorded which). These receptors originate from a woman between 25 and 40 years old who had recovered from COVID-19.

The chain employs TRBV27 and TRBJ2-7, with 9 bases identical to TRBD1. Per the germline V gene, CDR1 is MNHEY and CDR2 is SMNVEV (reference sequence). The V gene end was trimmed by 6 bases and the J gene end by 0 bases; junction bases not matched to a gene: 3. The CDR3 is 14 residues long. The CDR3: CASRMTGGSYEQYF. CDR3 bases: TGTGCCAGCAGGATGACAGGGGGCTCCTACGAGCAGTACTTC.

The chain couples TRBV28 to TRBJ1-2; D not certain. The length of the CDR3 is 14 residues. V lost 2 bases and J lost 2, with 9 bases in between. Germline CDR1 is MDHEN and CDR2 is SYDVKM. The CDR3 nucleotides are TGTGCCAGCAGTTTAGGCGGTCCAAACTATGGCTACACCTTC. Its protein is CASSLGGPNYGYTF.

The gene calls are TRBV5-6 and TRBJ2-1; D is perhaps TRBD2 (6 bases). The CDR3 covers 16 residues. V was pared by 4 bases and J by 8 bases, with 22 bases between. The V gene's germline CDR1 is SGHDT and CDR2 YYEEEE. The DNA for the CDR3 is TGTGCCAGCAGCCGGGGCGGAGGGTTTGAATTCGATGAGCAGTTCTTC. This codes for CASSRGGGFEFDEQFF.

J is TRBJ2-7 and V is TRBV3-1 (or the pseudogene TRBV3-2), with D unresolved. The CDR3 consists of 14 residues. Trimming left V 4 bases short and J 0 bases short, with 10 bases between. The germline V gene has CDR1 LGHDT and CDR2 YNNKEL (reference sequence). The CDR3 region has the DNA TGTGCCAGCAGCCGTACACAGAGCTCCTACGAGCAGTACTTC. This codes for CASSRTQSSYEQYF.

The chain combines TRBV28 with TRBJ1-2, with a tentative D call TRBD1 (5 bases). V was shortened by 4 bases and J by 5 bases, with 11 bases between the two germline ends. CDR1 is MDHEN, CDR2 SYDVKM, per germline. CDR3 length: 13 amino acids. CDR3 in DNA: TGTGCCAGCAGTTCAGGGAACTATTATGGCTACACCTTC. It is translated as CASSSGNYYGYTF.

This chain connects TRBV28 to TRBJ2-1; D is unclear. In germline, CDR1 is MDHEN, CDR2 SYDVKM. The V end was cut by 8 bases, the J end by 6 bases, with 14 bases between. The CDR3 is 13 amino acids. Here the CDR3 DNA reads TGTGCCAGCCGCCCCGGTAGAGTCAATGAGCAGTTCTTC. Its protein product is CASRPGRVNEQFF. Full variable domain (missing parts from reference TRBV28 and TRBJ2-1): DVKVTQSSRYLVKRTGEKVFLECVQDMDHENMFWYRQDPGLGLRLIYFSYDVKMKEKGDIPEGYSVSREKKERFSLILESASTNQTSMYLCASRPGRVNEQFFGPGTRLTVL.

This rearrangement joins TRBV29-1 to TRBJ2-7; no definite D call. The CDR3 covers 12 residues. Germline assignment: CDR1 SQVTM and CDR2 ANQGSEA. The V end lost 6 bases, the J end lost 2 bases, and 11 bases lay between the germline ends. The CDR3 here is CSVVQQTYEQYF. CDR3 coding DNA: TGCAGCGTCGTACAGCAAACCTACGAGCAGTACTTC.

CDR3 loop: CASSLASGLAVSSYNEQFF. CDR3 DNA: TGTGCCAGCAGCTTAGCTAGCGGACTAGCGGTTAGCTCCTACAATGAGCAGTTCTTC. This chain connects TRBV7-8 to TRBJ2-1; 10 bases align to TRBD2. The germline V gene has CDR1 SGHVS and CDR2 FQNEAQ. This CDR3 contains 19 residues. V shed 0 bases and J 0 bases; nucleotides not matched to a gene: 8.

The chain couples TRBV28 to TRBJ1-2, with D hard to call. CDR1 MDHEN and CDR2 SYDVKM come from the germline V gene. The CDR3 spans 12 residues. With 3 bases removed from V and 7 bases from J, the gap between germline ends came to 9 bases. This CDR3 reads CASSFSGGGYTF. Here the CDR3 DNA reads TGTGCCAGCAGTTTTAGTGGTGGTGGCTACACCTTC.

V usage is TRBV29-1 and J usage is TRBJ1-5; 10 bases align to TRBD1. J was trimmed by 6 bases and V by 6 bases; bases with no gene match: 5. The CDR3 runs to 13 residues. Per the germline V gene, CDR1 is SQVTM and CDR2 is ANQGSEA. CDR3 sequence (DNA): TGCAGCGTCCGGGACAGGGGAGGTCAGCCCCAGCATTTT. Residues: CSVRDRGGQPQHF.

The CDR3 DNA follows: TGTGCCAGCAGCTTAGATGGGGGACTAGCGGCCTACAATGAGCAGTTCTTC. This codes for CASSLDGGLAAYNEQFF. This rearrangement joins TRBV7-8 to TRBJ2-1; TRBD2 matches 11 bases. From germline, CDR1 is SGHVS and CDR2 FQNEAQ. Germline trimming cut 1 base from V and 2 bases from J; bases unmatched to any gene: 4. This CDR3 is 17 amino acids long.

V gene TRBV27 combines with J gene TRBJ2-1, with TRBD1 identical over 8 bases. The CDR3 has 15 amino acids. Germline-derived CDR1 and CDR2 are MNHEY and SMNVEV (reference sequence). After removal of 4 bases from V and 5 bases from J, the junction contained 7 bases not matched to a gene. CDR3 DNA: TGTGCCAGCAGTTCTCTGACAGGGGTCAACAATGAGCAGTTCTTC. Its translation is CASSSLTGVNNEQFF.

This clone was detected only once. The gene calls are TRBV5-5 and TRBJ2-1; D may be TRBD1 (7 bases). V lost 0 bases, J lost 8 bases, and 18 bases lay in between. CDR3 length equals 16 residues. The germline CDR1 and CDR2 sequences are SGHKS and YYEKEE (reference sequence). CDR3 sequence reads: CASSLAGTAGPYEQFF. The DNA for the CDR3 is TGTGCCAGCAGCTTGGCCGGGACAGCGGGCCCCTATGAGCAGTTCTTC. The full variable domain, its missing parts supplied by reference TRBV5-5 and TRBJ2-1, is DAGVTQSPTHLIKTRGQQVTLRCSPISGHKSVSWYQQVLGQGPQFIFQYYEKEERGRGNFPDRFSARQFPNYSSELNVNALLLGDSALYLCASSLAGTAGPYEQFFGPGTRLTVL.

V gene TRBV28 combines with J gene TRBJ2-7, with D possibly TRBD1 on 6 matching bases. CDR3 length: 14 amino acids. Per germline, CDR1 MDHEN and CDR2 SYDVKM. V was shortened by 6 bases and J by 2 bases, with 14 bases between the two germline ends. This chain's CDR3 is CASRLQGGAYEQYF. The CDR3 DNA follows: TGTGCCAGCAGATTACAGGGTGGAGCCTACGAGCAGTACTTC.

The V call is TRBV5-6, the J call TRBJ1-6, with 11 positions matching TRBD1. CDR3 length: 15 residues. V was clipped by 4 bases and J by 7 bases; unmatched bases: 4. Germline CDR1 and CDR2: SGHDT and YYEEEE. The CDR3 loop is CASSRTGGRNSPLHF. The CDR3 DNA reads as TGTGCCAGCAGCCGGACAGGGGGCCGGAATTCACCCCTCCACTTT.

V is TRBV7-3 and J is TRBJ1-1; D gene unclear. The CDR3 totals 13 residues. The germline V gene encodes CDR1 SGHTA and CDR2 FQGTGA. V dropped 1 base and J dropped 4 bases, with 7 bases sitting between them. As DNA, the CDR3 is TGTGCCAGCAGCTTAATTCGGGGCACTGAAGCTTTCTTT. Its translation is CASSLIRGTEAFF.

The chain is built from TRBV7-9 and TRBJ2-7; TRBD1 agrees at 7 bases. J was trimmed by 0 bases and V by 3 bases; bases with no gene match: 8. The CDR3 has 16 residues. Germline V gene sequence: CDR1 SEHNR, CDR2 FQNEAQ (reference sequence). The CDR3 sequence: CASSFRGQKTSYEQYF. The CDR3 DNA reads as TGTGCCAGCAGCTTTCGGGGACAGAAGACCTCCTACGAGCAGTACTTC.

The V gene is TRBV9, the J gene TRBJ1-1, with D perhaps matching TRBD1 (5 bases). Deletions cut 7 bases from V and 1 base from J, with 14 bases between. Per germline, CDR1 SGDLS and CDR2 YYNGEE. This CDR3 spans 14 amino acids. CDR3 residues: CASVLGLENTEAFF. DNA of the CDR3: TGTGCCAGCGTCTTGGGGCTGGAGAACACTGAAGCTTTCTTT.

A note on this clone: Other DNA sequences in the sample encode the same CDR3. The V call is TRBV7-9, the J call TRBJ2-7, with 13 bases fitting TRBD2. Losses at the gene ends were 5 bases for V and 4 bases for J; bases not matched to a gene: 8. Per the germline V gene, CDR1 is SEHNR and CDR2 is FQNEAQ (reference sequence). The length of the CDR3 is 16 residues. As DNA, the CDR3 is TGTGCCAGCAGCAGTCCGACTAGCGGGGGGAAGTACGAGCAGTACTTC. It yields the protein CASSSPTSGGKYEQYF.

The V and J genes are TRBV24-1 and TRBJ2-7; 7 nucleotides line up with TRBD1. Germline V gene sequence: CDR1 KGHDR, CDR2 SFDVKD. The CDR3 consists of 14 residues. The V gene end was trimmed by 5 bases and the J gene end by 3 bases; junction bases not matched to a gene: 6. The DNA of the CDR3 is TGTGCCACCAGTGGTCCCCGGGACAGCTACGAGCAGTACTTC. This translates into CATSGPRDSYEQYF.

This rearrangement joins TRBV10-3 to TRBJ2-7; D perhaps matches TRBD2 (5 bases). Germline loops: CDR1 ENHRY, CDR2 SYGVKD. V shed 3 bases and J shed 11 bases, with 17 bases lying between them. The CDR3 runs 13 residues. CDR3 loop: CAISEQRDSRKYF. Here the CDR3 DNA reads TGTGCCATCAGTGAACAGAGGGATTCCCGGAAGTACTTC.